This entry features one T cell receptor beta chain sequence. What it binds is unknown. The data were taken from a study of cytomegalovirus exposure and HLA in healthy donors. Background on the study: T cells numbering about 179 million yielded 117 million unique TCR beta sequences in an earlier analysis. In an early release, HLA-typed donors contributed approximately 80 million unique TCR sequences. Clustering assigned about 79% of the approximately 430 genotyped donors to the Caucasian-associated ancestry cluster. Broader study findings: In all likelihood, a cluster of highly shared sequence variants was a sequencing artifact.

V gave up 1 base and J gave up 10 bases, with 14 bases separating them. The CDR3 length is 13 residues. Germline assignment: CDR1 SGHDT and CDR2 YYEEEE. PCR involved 60 Vbeta and 13 Jbeta primers. TCRdb's table, derived via immunoSEQ multiplex PCR, lists solely in-frame clones and lacks some. The sample includes around 150,000 clones. Sample: PBMCs. This sequence joins TRBV5-6 and TRBJ1-1; no clear D. The receptor comes from a man between 25 and 39 years old in good health and CMV-seronegative. CDR3: CASSLLTLPGAFF. The CDR3 bases are TGTGCCAGCAGCTTGTTGACACTCCCCGGAGCTTTCTTT.